The following is a TCR beta chain sequence with its context. The target of this receptor is not known. No base qualities exist here, and no much larger clone lies one base off it. The CDR3 goes from the cysteine to the phenylalanine over 17 residues. The DNA shown is the 51-base CDR3, in frame from base 1. In the germline V gene, CDR1 corresponds to SGDLS and CDR2 to YYNGEE. Here V drops 6 bases and J drops 0 bases, and the junction holds 6 bases not matched to any gene. The record originates from a study of PD-1 blockade in classical Hodgkin lymphoma (TCRdb year 2020). Context from the whole study: Nivolumab dosing was 3 mg/kg intravenously every 2 weeks, continuing until either disease progression or unacceptable toxicity. To define a peripheral blood immune signature of response to PD-1 blockade in classical Hodgkin lymphoma, the study combined TCR beta sequencing with CyTOF. The research as a whole found: Baseline TCR diversity was reported to be lower in newly diagnosed patients than in healthy donors, and even lower in relapsed/refractory patients. CD4+ but not CD8+ TCR diversity rose significantly by C4D1 (p=0.0027 vs p=0.16), most apparent in complete responders (p=0.02). Only a single clinical trial cohort was studied, and what caused the repertoire differences, possibly disease activity or prior therapy, remained undefined. Among trial patients, those achieving complete response had baseline diversity similar to that of newly diagnosed patients, while diversity was significantly lower in partial responders and progressors. Diversity was lower in patients who began nivolumab less than 1 year after ASCT, so these patients were left out of later analyses to avoid confounding by immune reconstitution.

The Qiagen DNeasy kit was used to extract genomic DNA from unsorted PBMCs and from the negatively selected CD4+ and CD8+ fractions. Using primers that anneal to V and J segments, immunoSEQ multiplex PCR amplified the TCR beta CDR3 regions. A synthetic immune receptor repertoire was used to minimize amplification bias, and any remaining bias was removed computationally after sequencing. For the original study's pipeline: Repertoire diversity was quantified as the Shannon entropy index using custom Python scripts. Unsorted, CD4+ and CD8+ repertoires were examined separately, except in combined analyses, for which CD4+ and CD8+ sequences were merged in silico. Clonal expansion was defined as at least a 2-fold frequency increase after treatment relative to C1D1, with a pseudocount of 0.5 for undetected baseline clones. Clones with 0 or 1 copy at C1D1 were defined as singleton clones, while clones with 2 or more copies were defined as non-singleton clones. Clones expanded in unsorted samples were assigned a CD4+, CD8+ or unknown annotation through matching of protein sequences in sorted samples from the same patient. Wilcoxon tests were applied to paired samples to test diversity changes from C1D1 to C4D1. Sourced from immuneACCESS, this table was stored by TCRdb with only in-frame sequences that have V and J called. A share of the clones is absent; for the studies checked, an unresolved V gene accounts for under half, and the remainder has no known explanation. V and J calls and clone size are given by that table; D and trimming were obtained from the DNA. The sample table contains around 45,000 clones; only one count was recorded for approximately 70% of them. The ten largest account for around 2.8% of the sample.

In the paper's terms, the time point label means: cycle 2 day 1 (C2D1) of nivolumab. Relapse after autologous stem cell transplantation had occurred in all trial patients, and cohorts A, B and C were distinguished by prior brentuximab vedotin exposure. The trial cohort was composed of over 50 patients with relapsed/refractory classical Hodgkin lymphoma, for whom complete response, partial response or progressive disease was recorded as best overall response. Single-agent nivolumab was administered to trial patients in the multi-cohort phase II CheckMate 205 trial. Best overall response was determined by an independent review committee according to the 2007 International Working Group response criteria. Trial PBMCs were collected just before the start of nivolumab (C1D1) and during therapy at cycle 2 day 1 and cycle 4 day 1. Peripheral blood was collected in 8 mL Vacutainer Cell Preparation Tubes, from which PBMCs were isolated by centrifugation and then cryopreserved.

In this chain, TRBV9 is recombined with TRBJ2-3; the central 14 bases match TRBD2. Sequences were derived from peripheral blood mononuclear cells (PBMCs), sampled before the second cycle of nivolumab. This receptor was obtained from a human donor with classical Hodgkin lymphoma. For the CDR3, the sequence is CASTLTSGRASTDTQYF. The nucleotide sequence is TGTGCCAGCACCCTGACTAGCGGGAGGGCTAGCACAGATACGCAGTATTTT.